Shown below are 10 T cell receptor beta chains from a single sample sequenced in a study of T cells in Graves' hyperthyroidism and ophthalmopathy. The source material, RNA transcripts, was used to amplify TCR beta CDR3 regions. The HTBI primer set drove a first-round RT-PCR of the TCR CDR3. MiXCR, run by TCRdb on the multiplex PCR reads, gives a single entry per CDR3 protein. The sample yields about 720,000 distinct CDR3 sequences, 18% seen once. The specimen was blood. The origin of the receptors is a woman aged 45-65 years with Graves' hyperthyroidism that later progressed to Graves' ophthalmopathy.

CDR3 sequence (DNA): TGCAGTGCTAGAGTCCCAGTTGTTCATAATGAAAAACTGTTTTTT. Protein: CSARVPVVHNEKLFF. This chain uses TRBV20-1 with TRBJ1-4, with D hard to call. Trimming removed 1 base from V and 4 bases from J, with 13 bases in between. Germline V gene lookup returns CDR1 DFQATT and CDR2 SNEGSKA (reference sequence). CDR3 size: 15 residues.

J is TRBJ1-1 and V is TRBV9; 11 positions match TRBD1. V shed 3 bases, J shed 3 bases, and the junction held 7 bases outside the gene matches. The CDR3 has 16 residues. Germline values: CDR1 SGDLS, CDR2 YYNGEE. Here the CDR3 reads CASSAAGQGAYTEAFF. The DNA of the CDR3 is TGTGCCAGCAGCGCCGCCGGACAGGGGGCCTACACTGAAGCTTTCTTT.

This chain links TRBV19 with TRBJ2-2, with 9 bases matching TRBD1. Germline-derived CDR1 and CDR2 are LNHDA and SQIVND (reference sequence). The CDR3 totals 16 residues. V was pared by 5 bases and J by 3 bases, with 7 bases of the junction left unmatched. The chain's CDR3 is CASSPGQGRHTGELFF. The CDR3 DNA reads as TGTGCCAGTAGTCCTGGACAGGGGCGTCACACCGGGGAGCTGTTTTTT. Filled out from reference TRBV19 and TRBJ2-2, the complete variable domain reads DGGITQSPKYLFRKEGQNVTLSCEQNLNHDAMYWYRQDPGQGLRLIYYSQIVNDFQKGDIAEGYSVSREKKESFPLTVTSAQKNPTAFYLCASSPGQGRHTGELFFGEGSRLTVL.

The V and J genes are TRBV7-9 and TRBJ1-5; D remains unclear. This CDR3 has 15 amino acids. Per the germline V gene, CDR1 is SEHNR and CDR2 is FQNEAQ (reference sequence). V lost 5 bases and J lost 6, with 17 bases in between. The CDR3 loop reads CASSEDGEGRQPQHF. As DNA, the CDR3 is TGTGCCAGCAGCGAGGACGGGGAAGGGCGTCAGCCCCAGCATTTT. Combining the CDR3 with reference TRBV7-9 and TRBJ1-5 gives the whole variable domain DTGVSQNPRHKITKRGQNVTFRCDPISEHNRLYWYRQTLGQGPEFLTYFQNEAQLEKSRLLSDRFSAERPKGSFSTLEIQRTEQGDSAMYLCASSEDGEGRQPQHFGDGTRLSIL.

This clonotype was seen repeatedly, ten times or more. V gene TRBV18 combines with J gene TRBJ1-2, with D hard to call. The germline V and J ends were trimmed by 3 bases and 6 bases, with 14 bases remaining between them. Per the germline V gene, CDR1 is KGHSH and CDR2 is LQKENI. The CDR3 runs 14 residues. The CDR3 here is CASSPSGDGNGYTF. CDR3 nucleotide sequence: TGTGCCAGCTCACCGTCCGGGGATGGCAATGGCTACACCTTC.

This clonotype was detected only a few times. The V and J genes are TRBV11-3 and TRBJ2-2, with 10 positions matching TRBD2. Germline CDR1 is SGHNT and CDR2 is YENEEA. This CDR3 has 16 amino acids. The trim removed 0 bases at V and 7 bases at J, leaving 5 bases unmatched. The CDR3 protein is CASSLDDRLAGGELFF. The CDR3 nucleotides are TGTGCCAGCAGCTTAGATGATCGACTAGCGGGCGGGGAGCTGTTTTTT.

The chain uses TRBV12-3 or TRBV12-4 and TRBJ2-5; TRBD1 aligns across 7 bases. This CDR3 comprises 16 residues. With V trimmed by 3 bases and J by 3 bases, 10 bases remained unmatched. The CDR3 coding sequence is TGTGCCAGCAGTTTCATGGGACAGAAAACCGAAGAGACCCAGTACTTC. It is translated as CASSFMGQKTEETQYF.

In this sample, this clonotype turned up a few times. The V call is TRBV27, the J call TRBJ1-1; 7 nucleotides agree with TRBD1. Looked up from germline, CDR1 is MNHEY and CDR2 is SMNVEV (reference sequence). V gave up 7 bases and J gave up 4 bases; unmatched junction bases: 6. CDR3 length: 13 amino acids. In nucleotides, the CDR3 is TGTGCCAGCAAGGAGGGGGCGGTCACTGAAGCTTTCTTT. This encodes CASKEGAVTEAFF.

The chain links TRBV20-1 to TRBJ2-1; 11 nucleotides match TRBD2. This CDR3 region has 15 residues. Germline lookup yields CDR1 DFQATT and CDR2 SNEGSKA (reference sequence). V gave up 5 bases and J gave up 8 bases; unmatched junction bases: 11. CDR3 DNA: TGCAGTGCTTCAGAACTAGCGGGGGCGGCGGATGAGCAGTTCTTC. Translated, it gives CSASELAGAADEQFF.

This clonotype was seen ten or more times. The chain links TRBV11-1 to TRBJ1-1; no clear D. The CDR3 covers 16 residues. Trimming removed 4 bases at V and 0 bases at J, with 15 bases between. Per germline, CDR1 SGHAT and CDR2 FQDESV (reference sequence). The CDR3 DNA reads TGTGCCAGCAGCTCCGTCCGGGGAAACATGAACACTGAAGCTTTCTTT. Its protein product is CASSSVRGNMNTEAFF.